One sample yielded the 14 T cell receptor beta chains listed below, sequenced in a study of blood T cell repertoires in COVID-19. TCRdb's copy holds only in-frame clones and misses some; the assay was immunoSEQ multiplex PCR. The sample lists more than 200,000 clones, around nine tenths occurring once. Source material: peripheral blood. These receptors all come from a woman aged 55-69 years with acute or convalescent COVID-19.

The DNA for the CDR3 is TGTGCCAGCCATTCCCGGGAAGGGAACACTGAAGCTTTCTTT. Translating it yields CASHSREGNTEAFF. The rearrangement links TRBV28 to TRBJ1-1, with D unclear. Germline CDR1 reads MDHEN; CDR2 reads SYDVKM. The CDR3 runs to 14 residues. Trimming left V 8 bases short and J 1 base short, with 14 bases between.

In its sample, this clone was seen once. The chain carries TRBV19 and TRBJ1-6, with 7 bases matching TRBD1. Germline V gene lookup returns CDR1 LNHDA and CDR2 SQIVND (reference sequence). The CDR3 sequence is 15 residues long. After removal of 3 bases from V and 5 bases from J, the junction contained 4 bases not matched to a gene. The DNA of the CDR3 is TGTGCCAGTAGTATCGGGGACAGCAATAATTCACCCCTCCACTTT. Protein sequence: CASSIGDSNNSPLHF.

The gene calls are TRBV5-6 and TRBJ1-1; 8 bases align to TRBD1. This CDR3 comprises 14 residues. Germline values: CDR1 SGHDT, CDR2 YYEEEE. V dropped 2 bases and J dropped 4; count of bases not matched to a gene: 4. The CDR3 protein is CASSFPTGVTEAFF. The CDR3, as DNA: TGTGCCAGCAGCTTTCCGACAGGGGTCACTGAAGCTTTCTTT.

The chain carries TRBV14 and TRBJ2-7; D possibly corresponds to TRBD2 (6 bases). This CDR3 spans 14 amino acids. Trimming removed 0 bases from V and 6 bases from J, with 12 bases in between. The V gene's germline CDR1 is SGHDN and CDR2 FVKESK. The chain's CDR3 is CASSQELRGSEQYF. CDR3 nucleotides: TGTGCCAGCAGCCAAGAGTTGCGGGGCTCCGAGCAGTACTTC.

This rearrangement joins TRBV9 to TRBJ2-2; TRBD1 matches at 7 bases. The CDR3 is made up of 15 amino acids. V trimming: 3 bases; J trimming: 3 bases; junction bases outside the gene matches: 5. Germline lookup yields CDR1 SGDLS and CDR2 YYNGEE. CDR3 sequence (DNA): TGTGCCAGCAGCGGAGACAGGGCAGACACCGGGGAGCTGTTTTTT. Translation gives CASSGDRADTGELFF.

The genes are TRBV19 and TRBJ2-2; the D gene is possibly TRBD1 (6 bases). The CDR3 consists of 14 residues. Germline CDR1 reads LNHDA; CDR2 reads SQIVND (reference sequence). The V and J ends lost 7 bases and 7 bases respectively, with 16 bases between them. This chain's CDR3 is CASIPTGDGGELFF. CDR3 bases: TGTGCCAGTATCCCGACAGGCGACGGCGGGGAGCTGTTTTTT.

This clone came up once. The chain has TRBV9 and TRBJ1-2; no definite D call. There are 15 residues in the CDR3. With 4 bases removed from V and 5 bases from J, the gap between germline ends came to 18 bases. Per germline, CDR1 SGDLS and CDR2 YYNGEE. As DNA, the CDR3 is TGTGCCAGCAGCCCCTCCCCCGGAGGCAATTATGGCTACACCTTC. Amino acid sequence: CASSPSPGGNYGYTF.

The chain employs TRBV6-2 or TRBV6-3 and TRBJ2-7, with 9 positions matching TRBD2. Trimming took 5 bases from V and 2 from J; bases not matched to a gene: 10. The CDR3 runs to 16 residues. Germline CDR1 and CDR2: MNHEY and SVGEGT. The CDR3 reads CASSLRRTSETYEQYF. The CDR3 DNA reads TGTGCCAGCAGTCTTCGTCGGACTAGCGAAACCTACGAGCAGTACTTC.

This clone was recorded only once. The rearrangement joins TRBV25-1 to TRBJ2-5; the D gene is possibly TRBD2 (6 bases). CDR1 MGHDK and CDR2 SYGVNS come from the germline V gene. The CDR3 totals 13 residues. V dropped 5 bases and J dropped 6 bases, with 13 bases sitting between them. The CDR3: CASSLGGLKTQYF. The CDR3 nucleotides read TGTGCCAGCAGTCTTGGGGGACTGAAGACCCAGTACTTC. Combining the CDR3 with reference TRBV25-1 and TRBJ2-5 gives the whole variable domain EADIYQTPRYLVIGTGKKITLECSQTMGHDKMYWYQQDPGMELHLIHYSYGVNSTEKGDLSSESTVSRIRTEHFPLTLESARPSHTSQYLCASSLGGLKTQYFGPGTRLLVL.

This clone appeared a single time. This chain links TRBV6-5 with TRBJ1-1; D might be TRBD1 (6 bases). From germline, CDR1 is MNHEY and CDR2 SVGAGI. The CDR3 loop spans 16 amino acids. V was shortened by 0 bases and J by 0 bases, with 11 bases between the two germline ends. This CDR3 is CASSYSQGPMNTEAFF. The CDR3 bases are TGTGCCAGCAGTTACTCCCAGGGGCCGATGAACACTGAAGCTTTCTTT.

This rearrangement joins TRBV29-1 to TRBJ2-3, with TRBD2 identical over 16 bases. CDR3 length equals 13 residues. Trimming cost V 8 bases and J 6 bases; bases outside gene matches: 2. Germline lookup yields CDR1 SQVTM and CDR2 ANQGSEA. The DNA for the CDR3 is TGCAGCCCGGGACTAGCGGGGGGGGATACGCAGTATTTT. This codes for CSPGLAGGDTQYF.

This clone was detected once. The chain links TRBV7-2 to TRBJ2-7; tentatively, D is TRBD2 (6 bases). The CDR3 has 13 residues. Germline lookup yields CDR1 SGHTA and CDR2 FQGNSA. The V gene lost 2 bases and the J gene lost 2 bases, with 7 bases spanning the gap. This chain's CDR3 is CASSLLAPYEQYF. CDR3 DNA: TGTGCCAGCAGCTTACTAGCGCCCTACGAGCAGTACTTC.

The V call is TRBV7-9, the J call TRBJ2-2; 11 nucleotides agree with TRBD2. The germline V gene encodes CDR1 SEHNR and CDR2 FQNEAQ (reference sequence). The CDR3 is 15 amino acids. The ends lost 9 bases at V and 4 bases at J; junction bases unmatched: 7. The CDR3 sequence is CASTGLAVFTGELFF. The CDR3 DNA sequence: TGTGCCAGTACGGGACTAGCGGTCTTCACCGGGGAGCTGTTTTTT.

This chain uses TRBV19 with TRBJ1-5; perhaps TRBD1 as D (5 bases). The CDR3 is made up of 16 amino acids. The V end lost 0 bases, the J end lost 0 bases, and 9 bases lay between the germline ends. Germline values: CDR1 LNHDA, CDR2 SQIVND (reference sequence). The CDR3 is CASSIDSGYSNQPQHF. The CDR3 bases are TGTGCCAGTAGTATAGATTCAGGGTATAGCAATCAGCCCCAGCATTTT.